The 19 T cell receptor beta chains in this list originate from one sample, sequenced in a study of T cells after yellow fever vaccination. TCRdb fed the 5' RACE reads into MiXCR, producing one record per CDR3 protein. The sample holds roughly 170,000 distinct CDR3 sequences; roughly a tenth are singletons and the top ten take around 33%. Source: CD8+ T cells sorted from PBMCs, taken 45 days after the yellow fever booster vaccination. The receptor set was obtained from a man aged 18 to 29 who received the YFV17D yellow fever vaccine.

By its share, this clonotype is medium-sized. The rearrangement uses TRBV13 and TRBJ2-7; 12 bases align to TRBD2. Germline-derived CDR1 and CDR2 are PRHDT and FYEKMQ (reference sequence). The CDR3 is made up of 19 amino acids. V lost 5 bases to trimming and J lost 1 base; unmatched junction nucleotides: 15. In DNA, the CDR3 is TGTGCCAGCAGCCCAAAGACCTCTAGCGGGGGGGCCCGGTCCTACGAGCAGTACTTC. Its translation is CASSPKTSSGGARSYEQYF.

This clonotype was seen only a few times. The rearrangement joins TRBV7-8 to TRBJ2-7; D not resolved. The germline V gene has CDR1 SGHVS and CDR2 FQNEAQ. The CDR3 is made up of 14 amino acids. V was trimmed by 5 bases and J by 6 bases, leaving 17 bases between them. In DNA, the CDR3 is TGTGCCAGCAGCCCCCGGTCAACCCCCCTCGAGCAGTACTTC. Protein product: CASSPRSTPLEQYF.

The chain joins TRBV4-3 to TRBJ2-7; unclear D gene. CDR1 is LGHNA, CDR2 YSLEER, per germline. The germline V and J ends were trimmed by 0 bases and 3 bases, with 21 bases remaining between them. The length of the CDR3 is 18 residues. CDR3 nucleotide sequence: TGCGCCAGCAGCCAAGATCGGGTGAAGCCCCGAGTAATCTACGAGCAGTACGTC. It translates to CASSQDRVKPRVIYEQYV.

CDR3 sequence: CASSLRVTRYNEQFF. In nucleotides, the CDR3 is TGTGCCAGCAGTTTAAGGGTTACGCGCTACAATGAGCAGTTCTTC. The chain links TRBV12-3 or TRBV12-4 to TRBJ2-1; D remains unclear. Trimming cost V 2 bases and J 3 bases, with 11 bases left between them. The CDR3 is 15 amino acids.

This clonotype was observed a handful of times. One end of the junction varies from germline; a read error may be responsible. The chain recombines TRBV7-7 with TRBJ2-1; D gene uncertain. Looked up from germline, CDR1 is SSHAT and CDR2 is FNYEAQ (reference sequence). The CDR3 has 15 residues. For the CDR3, the DNA is TGTGCTAGCAGCTTAGAAGTAGGGCTGTACAATGAGCAGTTCTTC. Translating it yields CASSLEVGLYNEQFF.

Only a few counts were recorded for this clonotype. The rearrangement joins TRBV29-1 to TRBJ1-5; TRBD1 matches 9 bases. Germline loops: CDR1 SQVTM, CDR2 ANQGSEA. The CDR3 totals 12 residues. V lost 6 bases to trimming and J lost 3 bases; unmatched junction nucleotides: 0. For the CDR3, the DNA is TGCAGCGTACAGGGGGCCAATCAGCCCCAGCATTTT. Translation gives CSVQGANQPQHF.

This clonotype showed up just a few times. V gene TRBV4-1 combines with J gene TRBJ2-5, with a possible D match to TRBD1 (5 bases). V lost 0 bases and J lost 5, with 13 bases in between. The CDR3 length is 15 residues. Per germline, CDR1 MGHRA and CDR2 YSYEKL. CDR3 loop: CASSQERDSLETQYF. In DNA form, the CDR3 reads TGCGCCAGCAGCCAAGAGAGAGACAGTTTGGAGACCCAGTACTTC.

The CDR3 DNA reads TGTGCCACCAGCCCCCTGGGGGGACAGGGGAACACCGGGGAGCTGTTTTTT. Its translation is CATSPLGGQGNTGELFF. This chain connects TRBV24-1 to TRBJ2-2; 9 bases agree with TRBD1. This CDR3 has 17 amino acids. V dropped 7 bases and J dropped 1; count of bases not matched to a gene: 9. In germline, CDR1 is KGHDR, CDR2 SFDVKD.

This chain uses TRBV27 with TRBJ1-4; D unclear. The CDR3 runs 16 residues. V lost 2 bases and J lost 0, with 10 bases in between. Germline CDR1 reads MNHEY; CDR2 reads SMNVEV (reference sequence). CDR3 DNA sequence: TGTGCCAGCAGTTTACGGATCGGTTCAACTAATGAAAAACTGTTTTTT. Its protein is CASSLRIGSTNEKLFF.

The chain recombines TRBV27 with TRBJ1-3; 7 bases match TRBD1. This CDR3 has 14 residues. Germline V lookup: CDR1 MNHEY, CDR2 SMNVEV (reference sequence). V gave up 2 bases and J gave up 2 bases; unmatched junction bases: 0. CDR3 nucleotide sequence: TGTGCCAGCAGTTTAACAGGGGCTGGAAACACCATATATTTT. Protein sequence: CASSLTGAGNTIYF.

This clonotype was counted ten times or more. This chain joins TRBV29-1 and TRBJ2-2, with D possibly being TRBD1 or TRBD2 (6 bases each). Germline loops: CDR1 SQVTM, CDR2 ANQGSEA. The V end was cut by 2 bases, the J end by 5 bases, with 12 bases between. This CDR3 comprises 14 residues. The CDR3 coding sequence is TGCAGCGTTGAACGGGGGCAGGGGACCGGGGAGCTGTTTTTT. Its translation: CSVERGQGTGELFF.

This clonotype has only a few counts. This rearrangement joins TRBV11-1 to TRBJ2-2; 8 bases fit TRBD1. Germline CDR1 reads SGHAT; CDR2 reads FQDESV (reference sequence). CDR3 size: 15 residues. J lost 5 bases, V lost 2 bases, and 4 bases had no gene match. For the CDR3, the DNA is TGTGCCAGCAGCTTACCAGGGGGCGATACCGGGGAGCTGTTTTTT. Residues: CASSLPGGDTGELFF.

The rearrangement links TRBV19 to TRBJ1-2; D is undetermined. Germline assignment: CDR1 LNHDA and CDR2 SQIVND (reference sequence). This CDR3 spans 10 amino acids. Trimming took 5 bases from V and 11 from J, leaving 9 bases between them. Here the CDR3 DNA reads TGTGCCAGTAGTGCCGGTAGTTACACCTTC. It yields the protein CASSAGSYTF.

V gene TRBV7-2 combines with J gene TRBJ1-2; D gene uncertain. The CDR3 is 15 amino acids. Deletions cut 5 bases from V and 7 bases from J, with 20 bases between. CDR1 is SGHTA, CDR2 FQGNSA, per germline. The chain's CDR3 is CASSQTPTAPAGYTF. The CDR3, as DNA: TGTGCCAGCAGCCAAACCCCGACCGCGCCTGCTGGCTACACCTTC.

The V call is TRBV6-5, the J call TRBJ1-1, with a possible D match to TRBD1 (5 bases). The length of the CDR3 is 13 residues. Germline-derived CDR1 and CDR2 are MNHEY and SVGAGI. V shed 8 bases and J shed 5 bases, with 15 bases lying between them. CDR3 sequence: CASGSREETEAFF. DNA for the CDR3: TGTGCCAGCGGAAGCAGGGAGGAAACTGAAGCTTTCTTT.

There are a few counts of this clonotype. CDR3 protein: CASSGTVEQFF. The DNA of the CDR3 is TGTGCCAGCAGCGGGACTGTTGAGCAGTTCTTC. This chain connects TRBV11-2 to TRBJ2-1; tentative D call: TRBD2 (6 bases). The germline CDR1 and CDR2 sequences are SGHAT and FQNNGV. This CDR3 spans 11 amino acids. V gave up 5 bases and J gave up 9 bases, with 8 bases separating them.

The chain is built from TRBV4-1 and TRBJ2-4, with 7 bases identical to TRBD1. Per germline, CDR1 MGHRA and CDR2 YSYEKL. The CDR3 covers 14 residues. V gave up 4 bases and J gave up 13 bases; unmatched junction bases: 13. CDR3 in amino acids: CASSRFIPTGLQYF. The CDR3 bases are TGCGCCAGCAGCCGATTCATCCCGACAGGGCTACAGTACTTC.

This chain connects TRBV6-1 to TRBJ2-3; D not certain. Per germline, CDR1 MNHNS and CDR2 SASEGT. With 5 bases removed from V and 7 bases from J, the gap between germline ends came to 13 bases. This CDR3 is 13 amino acids long. The CDR3 sequence is CASSPLGSYTQYF. CDR3 sequence (DNA): TGTGCCAGCAGTCCCCTCGGCAGCTATACGCAGTATTTT.

The chain couples TRBV6-2 or TRBV6-3 to TRBJ2-7; 7 positions match TRBD1. Germline values: CDR1 MNHEY, CDR2 SVGEGT. V was pared by 5 bases and J by 7 bases, with 11 bases of the junction left unmatched. CDR3 size: 14 residues. The CDR3 DNA reads as TGTGCCAGCAGTGACCCGACAGGGTGGTGGGAGCAGTACGTC. Its protein product is CASSDPTGWWEQYV.